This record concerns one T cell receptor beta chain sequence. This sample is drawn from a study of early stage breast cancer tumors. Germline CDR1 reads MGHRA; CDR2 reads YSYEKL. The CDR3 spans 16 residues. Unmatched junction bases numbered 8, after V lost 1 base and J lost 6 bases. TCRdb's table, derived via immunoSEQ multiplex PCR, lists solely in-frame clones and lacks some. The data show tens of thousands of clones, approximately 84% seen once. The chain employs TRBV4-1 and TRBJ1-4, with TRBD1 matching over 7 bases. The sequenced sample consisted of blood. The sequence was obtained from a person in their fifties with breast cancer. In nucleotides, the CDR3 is TGCGCCAGCAGCCAAGGTAGGGGACAGCGCCATGAAAAACTGTTTTTT. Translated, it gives CASSQGRGQRHEKLFF.